This is a list of T cell receptor beta chains from one sample in a study of identical twins. TCRdb independently ran MiXCR on the 5' RACE reads; one entry per CDR3 protein. The sample contains hundreds of thousands of distinct CDR3 sequences, just over 7% of which appear only once. The data were also submitted as part of a second study, on yellow fever vaccine responses in identical twins.

Sequenced input: PBMCs. These receptor sequences come from a woman between 18 and 29 years old in good health. Each CDR3 is given with its conserved first and last residue. Fields, in order: clone size, D gene, CDR3 length, V gene, J gene, CDR3 protein, CDR3 DNA. A D gene is named only where the DNA matches it firmly. Clone size is stated in some rows and not others, as once, few, many or a class when expanded.

>few|TRBD1|15|TRBV5-1|TRBJ1-1
CASSGGTGANTEAFF
TGCGCCAGCAGCGGTGGGACAGGGGCGAACACTGAAGCTTTCTTT
>few|TRBD2|15|TRBV12-3/TRBV12-4|TRBJ2-3
CASSLLSGRADTQYF
TGTGCCAGCAGTCTACTTAGCGGGAGGGCAGATACGCAGTATTTT
>many|-|15|TRBV10-3|TRBJ1-1
CAISDPGRANTEAFF
TGTGCCATCAGTGACCCGGGACGGGCGAACACTGAAGCTTTCTTT
>-|TRBD1|14|TRBV6-5|TRBJ1-1
CASSYGRQGTEAFF
TGTGCCAGCAGTTACGGCCGACAGGGCACTGAAGCTTTCTTT
>few|TRBD1|15|TRBV5-1|TRBJ1-1
CASSPEGQGYTEAFF
TGCGCCAGCAGCCCCGAGGGACAGGGGTACACTGAAGCTTTCTTT
>few|-|15|TRBV6-5|TRBJ1-1
CASSYSGIRNTEAFF
TGTGCCAGCAGTTACTCGGGAATACGGAACACTGAAGCTTTCTTT
>few|-|14|TRBV11-2|TRBJ2-1
CASSLVARSNEQFF
TGTGCCAGCAGCTTAGTGGCTAGATCCAATGAGCAGTTCTTC
>few|-|15|TRBV2|TRBJ2-2
CASRRTGAPTGELFF
TGTGCCAGCAGGAGGACTGGGGCGCCGACCGGGGAGCTGTTTTTT
>-|TRBD2|15|TRBV20-1|TRBJ2-7
CSADETSGRTYEQYF
TGCAGTGCTGACGAAACTAGCGGGAGGACCTACGAGCAGTACTTC
>few|-|14|TRBV29-1|TRBJ2-2
CSVRLQGRAGELFF
TGCAGCGTCCGATTACAGGGAAGGGCCGGGGAGCTGTTTTTT
>few|-|13|TRBV29-1|TRBJ2-7
CSVAGRDSYEQYF
TGCAGCGTTGCTGGCAGGGACTCCTACGAGCAGTACTTC
>-|-|11|TRBV6-5|TRBJ2-1
CATTWYNEQFF
TGTGCCACCACGTGGTACAATGAGCAGTTCTTC
>few|-|15|TRBV7-9|TRBJ2-1
CASSPFTNVGAEQFF
TGTGCCAGCAGCCCATTCACAAACGTAGGTGCTGAGCAGTTCTTC
>many|-|13|TRBV4-1|TRBJ2-3
CASSQWGTDTQYF
TGCGCCAGCAGCCAATGGGGAACAGATACGCAGTATTTT
>few|TRBD1|12|TRBV24-1|TRBJ2-7
CATSLTGAEQYF
TGTGCCACCAGCCTGACAGGGGCCGAGCAGTACTTC
>many|-|14|TRBV2|TRBJ2-3
CASTGGGGTDTQYF
TGTGCCAGCACCGGGGGTGGGGGCACAGATACGCAGTATTTT
>many|-|17|TRBV27|TRBJ2-1
CASSLLAARRFHNEQFF
TGTGCCAGCAGTTTATTAGCGGCCCGGCGTTTTCACAATGAGCAGTTCTTC
>few|TRBD2|14|TRBV6-1|TRBJ2-1
CASNGLGSYNEQFF
TGTGCCAGCAATGGACTAGGATCCTACAATGAGCAGTTCTTC
>-|TRBD2|16|TRBV18|TRBJ2-2
CASSFSGGQNTGELFF
TGTGCCAGCTCATTTTCGGGAGGACAGAACACCGGGGAGCTGTTTTTT
>-|TRBD2|20|TRBV12-3/TRBV12-4|TRBJ2-2
CASTSPGTSGRRVGTGELFF
TGTGCCAGCACGTCCCCCGGGACTAGCGGGAGAAGGGTGGGCACCGGGGAGCTGTTTTTT
>few|-|14|TRBV6-1|TRBJ1-2
CASTPGTANYGYTF
TGTGCCAGCACTCCGGGGACGGCTAACTATGGCTACACCTTC
>-|-|16|TRBV7-9|TRBJ2-5
CASSPLDLRGQETQYF
TGTGCCAGCAGCCCGCTCGACTTGCGGGGACAAGAGACCCAGTACTTC
>many|-|16|TRBV9|TRBJ2-1
CASSAGGGRIYNEQFF
TGTGCCAGCAGCGCCGGGGGAGGACGAATATACAATGAGCAGTTCTTC
>-|-|13|TRBV6-5|TRBJ1-3
CASSYNGGNTIYF
TGTGCCAGCAGTTACAACGGTGGAAACACCATATATTTT
>many|TRBD1|14|TRBV20-1|TRBJ2-3
CSARLGTGVNTQYF
TGCAGTGCTAGACTAGGTACAGGGGTTAATACGCAGTATTTT